Below, 14 T cell receptor beta chains from the same sample are listed, as sequenced in a study of T-cell memory formation after mild COVID-19. TCRdb reprocessed the 5' RACE reads via MiXCR and lists one record per CDR3 protein. The sample has 150,000 to 200,000 distinct CDR3 sequences, roughly 31% seen once. Sequencing was carried out using PBMCs or a T cell subset sorted from them (not recorded which). These receptors were obtained from an adult woman who had mild COVID-19 (a few samples of this study predate the infection). Cell type and time point are not known.

The table lists this clonotype with a few counts. J is TRBJ2-1 and V is TRBV6-6; 10 bases agree with TRBD1. CDR3 length: 13 residues. V was pared by 7 bases and J by 6 bases, with 3 bases of the junction left unmatched. CDR1 and CDR2 from the germline V gene are MNHNY and SVGAGI (reference sequence). The CDR3 DNA follows: TGTGCCAGCACGGACAGGGGGGGCAATGAGCAGTTCTTC. It yields the protein CASTDRGGNEQFF.

The chain employs TRBV4-1 and TRBJ1-5; D gene unclear. In germline, CDR1 is MGHRA, CDR2 YSYEKL. The CDR3 extends over 14 amino acids. V was clipped by 4 bases and J by 1 base, with 8 bases between them. CDR3 residues: CASSPKPSNQPQHF. The CDR3, as DNA: TGCGCCAGCAGCCCGAAACCCAGCAATCAGCCCCAGCATTTT.

The chain combines TRBV9 with TRBJ2-7, with TRBD2 matching over 11 bases. Trimming cost V 3 bases and J 2 bases; bases outside gene matches: 7. The germline V gene encodes CDR1 SGDLS and CDR2 YYNGEE. CDR3 length equals 16 residues. The CDR3 spells CASSASISGGAYEQYF. CDR3 bases: TGTGCCAGCAGCGCGTCCATTAGCGGGGGGGCCTACGAGCAGTACTTC.

The chain is built from TRBV2 and TRBJ2-1; D remains ambiguous. Trimming removed 7 bases at V and 4 bases at J, with 8 bases between. The CDR3 extends over 12 amino acids. Germline CDR1 and CDR2: SNHLY and FYNNEI. CDR3 sequence (DNA): TGTGCCAGCAAGATGGCGTACAATGAGCAGTTCTTC. It specifies CASKMAYNEQFF.

The chain has TRBV20-1 and TRBJ2-3; 13 bases map to TRBD2. Germline V lookup: CDR1 DFQATT, CDR2 SNEGSKA (reference sequence). The ends lost 4 bases at V and 6 bases at J; junction bases unmatched: 10. CDR3 length: 16 amino acids. The CDR3 loop reads CSATEGLAGCRDTQYF. CDR3 sequence (DNA): TGCAGTGCTACCGAGGGACTAGCGGGGTGTAGGGATACGCAGTATTTT.

This chain connects TRBV27 to TRBJ2-2; D gene uncertain. CDR3 length equals 14 residues. V was pared by 6 bases and J by 2 bases, with 10 bases between. Germline-derived CDR1 and CDR2 are MNHEY and SMNVEV (reference sequence). CDR3 DNA sequence: TGTGCCAGCAGACCCGACACTAACACCGGGGAGCTGTTTTTT. Translation gives CASRPDTNTGELFF.

This clonotype was seen a handful of times. J is TRBJ2-5 and V is TRBV21-1; TRBD2, as called in the table, went unchecked against the DNA. TRBV21-1 is recorded as a pseudogene. CDR3 length equals 17 residues. The DNA for the CDR3 is TGTGCCAGCACCACAAATTGGGGCCTAGCGGGACGAGAGACCCAGTACTTC. The encoded protein is CASTTNWGLAGRETQYF.

The chain recombines TRBV27 with TRBJ2-3; 7 bases match TRBD2. There are 18 residues in the CDR3. CDR1 and CDR2 from the germline V gene are MNHEY and SMNVEV (reference sequence). V shed 4 bases, J shed 4 bases, and the junction held 17 bases outside the gene matches. The CDR3 region is CASSSRSRFAGVPDTQYF. CDR3 bases: TGTGCCAGCAGTTCCCGGTCGAGGTTCGCGGGAGTTCCAGATACGCAGTATTTT.

The chain employs TRBV6-1 and TRBJ1-1; D gene ambiguous. The germline CDR1 and CDR2 sequences are MNHNS and SASEGT. The CDR3 has 13 amino acids. V lost 5 bases to trimming and J lost 0 bases, with 7 bases between them. CDR3 DNA: TGTGCCAGCAGTACACGCCTGAACACTGAAGCTTTCTTT. Its protein is CASSTRLNTEAFF.

This clonotype has just a few counts. Compared with germline, one end of the junction differs, possibly owing to a read error. The rearrangement uses TRBV4-2 and TRBJ2-5; D ambiguous. Germline CDR1 LGHNA, CDR2 YNFKEQ. There are 16 residues in the CDR3. CDR3: CDSSQALYGSQETQYF. The CDR3 nucleotides read TGTGACAGCAGCCAAGCATTGTACGGTTCGCAAGAGACCCAGTACTTC.

The count of this clonotype is one. The rearrangement joins TRBV7-8 to TRBJ1-1; D is unclear. The germline V gene has CDR1 SGHVS and CDR2 FQNEAQ. The CDR3 length is 14 residues. V was cut by 1 base and J by 4 bases, with 10 bases left in between. The CDR3 DNA reads TGTGCCAGCAGCTTAGACGTCGGGGTCACTGAAGCTTTCTTT. It yields the protein CASSLDVGVTEAFF.

The rearrangement links TRBV7-2 to TRBJ2-5; 9 positions match TRBD1. The CDR3 is 15 residues long. Germline CDR1 and CDR2: SGHTA and FQGNSA. Losses at the gene ends were 5 bases for V and 5 bases for J; bases not matched to a gene: 9. CDR3: CASSPRTGVVETQYF. CDR3 DNA: TGTGCCAGCAGCCCGAGGACAGGGGTGGTGGAGACCCAGTACTTC.

The chain uses TRBV4-3 and TRBJ2-2, with D hard to call. The V end lost 0 bases, the J end lost 9 bases, and 5 bases lay between the germline ends. From germline, CDR1 is LGHNA and CDR2 YSLEER. The CDR3 length is 12 residues. The CDR3 here is CASSQDRRELFF. CDR3 sequence (DNA): TGCGCCAGCAGCCAAGATCGCAGGGAGCTGTTTTTT.

This clonotype appeared a few times. The chain employs TRBV20-1 and TRBJ2-5, with D tentatively TRBD2 (6 bases). V lost 2 bases and J 1 base, leaving 8 bases between the germline ends. Germline CDR1 is DFQATT and CDR2 is SNEGSKA (reference sequence). This CDR3 has 13 residues. CDR3 loop: CSARRGSQETQYF. The CDR3, as DNA: TGCAGTGCTAGACGGGGGTCCCAAGAGACCCAGTACTTC.